The 18 T cell receptor beta chains listed next were all sequenced from one sample in a study of molecular identifiers for immune sequencing clone quantification. TCRdb passed the PCR reads through MiXCR, listing each CDR3 protein once. The sample has about 98,000 distinct CDR3 sequences, 30% to 45% seen once. The sequencing sample was made of naive CD8+ T cells from blood, with Jurkat cell RNA spiked in. This sample's subset: FACS-sorted CD8+CD4-CCR7+CD45RA+ naive T cells. The source is a human donor in good health. Some libraries in this study had Jurkat cell RNA spiked in.

V and J are TRBV4-2 and TRBJ2-5; a weak D match, TRBD2 (5 bases). The germline V gene has CDR1 LGHNA and CDR2 YNFKEQ. Trimming took 4 bases from V and 1 from J, leaving 10 bases between them. The CDR3 consists of 14 residues. This CDR3 reads CASSRASSQETQYF. The CDR3 DNA sequence: TGTGCCAGCAGCCGGGCTAGCTCCCAAGAGACCCAGTACTTC.

As for this clonotype: The junction shows a germline mismatch at one end, possibly a read error. CDR3 amino acids: CATSSPQGPGNQPQLF. CDR3 DNA: TGTGCCACCAGCAGCCCCCAGGGTCCTGGCAATCAGCCCCAGCTTTTT. This chain joins TRBV15 and TRBJ1-5, with a tentative D call TRBD1 (5 bases). The CDR3 contains 16 residues. Germline values: CDR1 LNHNV, CDR2 YYDKDF (reference sequence).

CDR3 protein: CASSLLWGNQPQHF. For the CDR3, the DNA is TGTGCCAGCAGTTTATTGTGGGGGAATCAGCCCCAGCATTTT. The chain couples TRBV28 to TRBJ1-5; D is perhaps TRBD1 (5 bases). V lost 1 base and J lost 4, with 8 bases in between. This CDR3 spans 14 amino acids. The germline V gene has CDR1 MDHEN and CDR2 SYDVKM.

This clonotype occurred many times. This chain connects TRBV4-2 to TRBJ2-5; D unclear. CDR3 length: 12 residues. The germline V and J ends were trimmed by 0 bases and 9 bases, with 8 bases remaining between them. Germline assignment: CDR1 LGHNA and CDR2 YNFKEQ. The CDR3 region has the DNA TGTGCCAGCAGCCAAGACGGGCTTGCCCAGTACTTC. It encodes CASSQDGLAQYF.

The V gene is TRBV15, the J gene TRBJ2-5; unclear D gene. Trimming pared 0 bases from V and 4 bases from J, leaving 3 bases between. Germline V lookup: CDR1 LNHNV, CDR2 YYDKDF (reference sequence). The CDR3 has 12 residues. The CDR3 loop is CATSREGETQYF. The CDR3 bases are TGTGCCACCAGCAGAGAGGGAGAGACCCAGTACTTC.

Remarks on this clonotype: This CDR3 fails to terminate in the conserved phenylalanine or tryptophan, so it likely reflects a read error. The chain is built from TRBV20-1 and TRBJ1-2; D not resolved. This CDR3 has 14 residues. Germline CDR1 reads DFQATT; CDR2 reads SNEGSKA (reference sequence). V lost 3 bases and J lost 6, with 17 bases in between. In DNA, the CDR3 is TGCAGTGCTAGCGTCGTGCGTACTAATGATGGCTACACCATC. Its protein product is CSASVVRTNDGYTI.

This clonotype was seen many times. The chain combines TRBV5-1 with TRBJ2-3; a weak D match, TRBD2 (5 bases). V lost 6 bases to trimming and J lost 0 bases, with 8 bases between them. The CDR3 runs to 13 residues. Looked up from germline, CDR1 is SGHRS and CDR2 is YFSETQ. CDR3 region: CASKEESTDTQYF. The CDR3 DNA follows: TGCGCCAGCAAGGAGGAAAGCACAGATACGCAGTATTTT. Complete variable domain (other parts from reference TRBV5-1 and TRBJ2-3): KAGVTQTPRYLIKTRGQQVTLSCSPISGHRSVSWYQQTPGQGLQFLFEYFSETQRNKGNFPGRFSGRQFSNSRSEMNVSTLELGDSALYLCASKEESTDTQYFGPGTRLTVL.

This clonotype was found a few times. V is TRBV10-3 and J is TRBJ2-7; D perhaps matches TRBD2 (5 bases). Trimming removed 4 bases from V and 6 bases from J, with 13 bases in between. Germline V lookup: CDR1 ENHRY, CDR2 SYGVKD. The CDR3 sequence is 13 residues long. The CDR3 loop reads CAISVKGLPEQYF. The CDR3 region has the DNA TGTGCCATCAGTGTAAAAGGACTCCCCGAGCAGTACTTC.

A few counts support this clonotype. The chain uses TRBV4-3 and TRBJ2-1; tentatively, D is TRBD2 (6 bases). There are 15 residues in the CDR3. Trimming took 0 bases from V and 4 from J, leaving 10 bases between them. Per the germline V gene, CDR1 is LGHNA and CDR2 is YSLEER. The DNA for the CDR3 is TGCGCCAGCAGCCAAGAGCCTAGCGCGTACAATGAGCAGTTCTTC. It specifies CASSQEPSAYNEQFF.

In its sample, this clonotype was seen a few times. The chain has TRBV19 and TRBJ1-2; D ambiguous. V shed 5 bases and J shed 4 bases, with 14 bases lying between them. The CDR3 covers 14 residues. Looked up from germline, CDR1 is LNHDA and CDR2 is SQIVND (reference sequence). The CDR3 bases are TGTGCCAGTAGTCCAGCAGCGGCTGGCTATGGCTACACCTTC. Protein sequence: CASSPAAAGYGYTF.

This clonotype has just one count. One junction end does not reproduce the germline sequence, and a read error may be involved. CDR3 DNA sequence: TGTGCCAGCAGCGTAGGGGACCAGAACTCTGAAGCTTTCTTT. Translation: CASSVGDQNSEAFF. The chain combines TRBV9 with TRBJ1-1; perhaps TRBD1 as D (5 bases). This CDR3 is 14 amino acids long. Germline CDR1 and CDR2: SGDLS and YYNGEE.

At least ten counts were recorded for this clonotype. The chain employs TRBV28 and TRBJ2-3; perhaps TRBD2 as D (6 bases). This CDR3 is 16 amino acids long. The germline CDR1 and CDR2 sequences are MDHEN and SYDVKM. The V end was cut by 6 bases, the J end by 1 base, with 17 bases between. The CDR3, as DNA: TGTGCCAGCAGAACAGTCGCGGGATTCCGCACAGATACGCAGTATTTT. Encoded protein: CASRTVAGFRTDTQYF.

This clonotype was seen only a few times. This chain links TRBV12-3 or TRBV12-4 with TRBJ1-4; 8 positions agree with TRBD1. V gave up 5 bases and J gave up 5 bases; unmatched junction bases: 4. The CDR3 is made up of 14 amino acids. The DNA of the CDR3 is TGTGCCAGCAGTCCCTGGGACAGGAATGAAAAACTGTTTTTT. Amino acids: CASSPWDRNEKLFF.

The chain joins TRBV12-3 or TRBV12-4 to TRBJ2-7; possible D gene TRBD2, 6 bases. The germline V and J ends were trimmed by 6 bases and 2 bases, with 14 bases remaining between them. The CDR3 length is 14 residues. The CDR3 DNA is TGTGCCAGCAGCCGAAGCGAGCGGGCCTACGAGCAGTACTTC. This encodes CASSRSERAYEQYF.

The V call is TRBV20-1, the J call TRBJ1-1, with no clear D. This CDR3 has 17 residues. V dropped 0 bases and J dropped 0 bases, with 17 bases sitting between them. The V gene's germline CDR1 is DFQATT and CDR2 SNEGSKA (reference sequence). CDR3: CSARDLGGGMMNTEAFF. Here the CDR3 DNA reads TGCAGTGCTAGAGATCTTGGAGGAGGCATGATGAACACTGAAGCTTTCTTT.

About this clonotype itself: A much larger clone is a single base away; this may be a read error. DNA for the CDR3: TGTGCCAGCTGCTCCCTGGGCACAGATACGCAGTATTTT. Its protein product is CASCSLGTDTQYF. The gene calls are TRBV7-2 and TRBJ2-3; D is unresolved. Deletions cut 8 bases from V and 1 base from J, with 10 bases between. This CDR3 is 13 amino acids long. CDR1 is SGHTA and CDR2 is FQGNSA in the germline V gene.

In its sample, this clonotype was seen a few times. This chain uses TRBV27 with TRBJ1-1; TRBD1 matches at 8 bases. CDR1 MNHEY and CDR2 SMNVEV come from the germline V gene (reference sequence). This CDR3 comprises 15 residues. J was trimmed by 5 bases and V by 5 bases; bases with no gene match: 10. The CDR3, as DNA: TGTGCCAGCAGTCCGGGACAGGCTTTTTTAACTGAAGCTTTCTTT. Protein sequence: CASSPGQAFLTEAFF.

This clonotype was detected ten times or more. V and J are TRBV28 and TRBJ2-7; D not resolved. The CDR3 is made up of 15 amino acids. The V gene lost 5 bases and the J gene lost 3 bases, with 17 bases spanning the gap. Germline V lookup: CDR1 MDHEN, CDR2 SYDVKM. The CDR3 bases are TGTGCCAGCAGTGCCCAAAGACGGCGAAACTACGAGCAGTACTTC. Protein: CASSAQRRRNYEQYF.